Below are 26 T cell receptor beta chains sequenced from a single sample in a study of neurological immune-mediated disorders (dated by TCRdb to the late 2010s). Library prep was done by 5' RACE. Instrument used: Illumina HiSeq 2500. Starting from the raw public reads, TCRdb applied fastp trimming at Q25, assembled clones with MiXCR and retained in-frame beta chains. Rows with a matching CDR3 protein are joined into one entry that keeps the most common DNA and genes. The sample has more than 45,000 distinct CDR3 sequences on record, approximately 4.1% of them singletons. The ten largest clones capture approximately 2.9% of the sample. The specimen sequenced was PBMCs. The receptors derive from a man between 45 and 60 years old with multiple sclerosis.

This clonotype was counted many times. The chain couples TRBV5-1 to TRBJ1-5, with D perhaps matching TRBD1 (6 bases). V shed 4 bases and J shed 0 bases, with 8 bases lying between them. The CDR3 consists of 14 residues. Germline V lookup: CDR1 SGHRS, CDR2 YFSETQ. This CDR3 reads CASSRDTSNQPQHF. The CDR3 DNA sequence: TGCGCCAGCAGCCGGGACACTAGCAATCAGCCCCAGCATTTT. The full variable domain, rest sourced from reference TRBV5-1 and TRBJ1-5, is KAGVTQTPRYLIKTRGQQVTLSCSPISGHRSVSWYQQTPGQGLQFLFEYFSETQRNKGNFPGRFSGRQFSNSRSEMNVSTLELGDSALYLCASSRDTSNQPQHFGDGTRLSIL.

This clonotype occurred many times. The J gene is TRBJ2-7, the V gene TRBV5-1, with 10 nucleotides matching TRBD1. Trimming cost V 4 bases and J 7 bases; bases outside gene matches: 8. The CDR3 runs to 14 residues. Per germline, CDR1 SGHRS and CDR2 YFSETQ. This CDR3 is CASSTPGQGNEQYF. The CDR3 region has the DNA TGCGCCAGCAGCACCCCGGGACAGGGGAATGAGCAGTACTTC.

This clonotype was picked up many times. The rearrangement links TRBV6-6 to TRBJ1-1; 8 bases map to TRBD1. Losses at the gene ends were 6 bases for V and 10 bases for J; bases not matched to a gene: 7. The germline V gene encodes CDR1 MNHNY and CDR2 SVGAGI (reference sequence). The CDR3 length is 12 residues. The CDR3 DNA reads TGTGCCAGCAGAGTTCCGGGACAGGTAGCTTTCTTT. It codes for CASRVPGQVAFF.

At least ten counts were recorded for this clonotype. The chain joins TRBV7-9 to TRBJ2-1; D may correspond to TRBD1 or TRBD2 (5 bases each). The CDR3 extends over 14 amino acids. V was pared by 9 bases and J by 9 bases, with 21 bases between. CDR1 is SEHNR and CDR2 is FQNEAQ in the germline V gene (reference sequence). The CDR3 loop is CASYSRDPSGEQFF. In DNA form, the CDR3 reads TGTGCCAGTTACTCCCGGGACCCCTCGGGTGAGCAGTTCTTC.

This clonotype was detected ten times or more. A read error may produce the germline difference seen at one junction end. The chain joins TRBV7-7 to TRBJ2-5; a possible D gene is TRBD1 (5 bases). This CDR3 has 13 amino acids. The germline CDR1 and CDR2 sequences are SSHAT and FNYEAQ (reference sequence). This CDR3 is CASSPDSPETQYF. CDR3 nucleotide sequence: TGTGCTAGCAGCCCCGACAGCCCAGAGACCCAGTACTTC.

This clonotype was picked up many times. The rearrangement joins TRBV18 to TRBJ2-5, with 7 bases matching TRBD1. This CDR3 comprises 13 residues. CDR1 is KGHSH and CDR2 is LQKENI in the germline V gene. After removal of 4 bases from V and 2 bases from J, the junction contained 1 base not matched to a gene. DNA of the CDR3: TGTGCCAGCTCACGGGACAGTCAAGAGACCCAGTACTTC. Protein: CASSRDSQETQYF.

This clonotype was recorded many times. The chain joins TRBV20-1 to TRBJ1-1, with D perhaps matching TRBD1 (5 bases). Germline V gives CDR1 DFQATT, CDR2 SNEGSKA (reference sequence). Trimming removed 7 bases at V and 3 bases at J, with 18 bases between. CDR3 length: 14 amino acids. As DNA, the CDR3 is TGCAGTGGACAGAGGGGCGAACGAGACACTGAAGCTTTCTTT. Translating gives CSGQRGERDTEAFF.

This clonotype was recorded at least ten times. This sequence joins TRBV10-3 and TRBJ2-7; D ambiguous. Trimming shortened V by 0 bases and J by 2 bases, and 17 bases separated the two germline ends. The CDR3 totals 17 residues. Per the germline V gene, CDR1 is ENHRY and CDR2 is SYGVKD. This CDR3 reads CAISESTLAVNPYEQYF. The CDR3 DNA reads as TGTGCCATCAGTGAGTCTACCTTGGCGGTGAACCCCTACGAGCAGTACTTC.

This clonotype was detected many times. The rearrangement links TRBV20-1 to TRBJ2-7; TRBD1 might be the D (6 bases). Trimming shortened V by 6 bases and J by 4 bases, and 13 bases separated the two germline ends. There are 12 residues in the CDR3. From germline, CDR1 is DFQATT and CDR2 SNEGSKA (reference sequence). The CDR3, as DNA: TGCAGTGCGGGGGCGGACCTGTACGAGCAGTACTTC. This encodes CSAGADLYEQYF.

This clonotype was counted ten times or more. The chain uses TRBV20-1 and TRBJ2-7; 10 nucleotides line up with TRBD2. In germline, CDR1 is DFQATT, CDR2 SNEGSKA (reference sequence). This CDR3 is 11 amino acids long. CDR3 region: CATSGAHEQYF. CDR3 bases: TGCGCTACTAGCGGGGCCCACGAGCAGTACTTC.

In its sample, this clonotype was seen many times. V gene TRBV5-1 combines with J gene TRBJ2-7; D assignment may be TRBD1 or TRBD2 (5 bases each). Between the trimmed V and J ends, which lost 1 base and 2 bases, there was a span of 16 bases. The CDR3 runs 16 residues. Germline V gene lookup returns CDR1 SGHRS and CDR2 YFSETQ. The DNA of the CDR3 is TGCGCCAGCAGCTTGACCTCAGGGAGTTGGCCCTACGAGCAGTACTTC. This gives the protein CASSLTSGSWPYEQYF.

This clonotype was observed a handful of times. The junction differs from germline at one of its ends, possibly a read error. The chain carries TRBV15 and TRBJ1-5, with D hard to call. This CDR3 contains 14 residues. CDR1 is LNHNV, CDR2 YYDKDF, per germline (reference sequence). The CDR3 region is CATSREERNQPQNF. In DNA, the CDR3 is TGTGCCACCAGCAGAGAGGAACGGAATCAGCCCCAGAATTTT.

A few counts support this clonotype. This chain uses TRBV5-5 with TRBJ2-2, with D unresolved. Germline V gene lookup returns CDR1 SGHKS and CDR2 YYEKEE (reference sequence). The CDR3 consists of 13 residues. Trimming took off 3 bases at V and 2 bases at J, with 5 bases between the two ends. The CDR3 sequence: CASSSFNTGELFF. CDR3 bases: TGTGCCAGCAGCTCCTTTAACACCGGGGAGCTGTTTTTT.

This clonotype was observed at least ten times. The V gene is TRBV27, the J gene TRBJ2-1; possibly TRBD1 for D (6 bases). The CDR3 runs 15 residues. CDR1 is MNHEY and CDR2 is SMNVEV in the germline V gene (reference sequence). V was shortened by 1 base and J by 9 bases, with 16 bases between the two germline ends. The CDR3 DNA is TGTGCCAGCAGTTTATTCATCAGGGGCCGGGGTGAGCAGTTCTTC. It yields the protein CASSLFIRGRGEQFF.

This clonotype was detected many times. This chain connects TRBV10-3 to TRBJ2-3, with 7 bases fitting TRBD2. This CDR3 spans 17 amino acids. Germline assignment: CDR1 ENHRY and CDR2 SYGVKD. The V segment lost 2 bases and the J segment 0 bases; nucleotides outside the gene matches: 8. Written as DNA, the CDR3 is TGTGCCATCAGTGAGGACAAGACTAGCAGTAGCACAGATACGCAGTATTTT. Translating gives CAISEDKTSSSTDTQYF.

This clonotype was recorded many times. V is TRBV20-1 and J is TRBJ2-3; tentative D call: TRBD2 (6 bases). CDR3 length equals 17 residues. The V end was cut by 6 bases, the J end by 5 bases, with 27 bases between. CDR1 DFQATT and CDR2 SNEGSKA come from the germline V gene (reference sequence). The DNA for the CDR3 is TGCAGTGCGATCGGTTTCGGGAGACAATCTTTACTAGATACGCAGTATTTT. Its protein product is CSAIGFGRQSLLDTQYF.

Only a few counts were recorded for this clonotype. V gene TRBV5-1 combines with J gene TRBJ1-2; D is unresolved. Deletions cut 0 bases from V and 2 bases from J, with 8 bases between. CDR3 length: 14 amino acids. The germline gives CDR1 SGHRS, CDR2 YFSETQ. The CDR3 DNA follows: TGCGCCAGCAGCTTGGTTCCAGGCAACTATGGCTACACCTTC. It specifies CASSLVPGNYGYTF.

This clonotype was recorded many times. The V call is TRBV15, the J call TRBJ1-2; TRBD1 might be the D (5 bases). The CDR3 extends over 15 amino acids. V lost 2 bases to trimming and J lost 5 bases, with 15 bases between them. Germline values: CDR1 LNHNV, CDR2 YYDKDF (reference sequence). The CDR3 sequence: CATSRSPGTEYGYTF. As DNA, the CDR3 is TGTGCCACCAGCAGATCCCCCGGGACGGAATATGGCTACACCTTC.

Notes on this clonotype: Its ends do not fully match the called genes, so a read error is possible. The J gene is TRBJ1-6, the V gene TRBV7-9; 7 nucleotides agree with TRBD1. The CDR3 runs 14 residues. Looked up from germline, CDR1 is SEHNR and CDR2 is FQNEAQ (reference sequence). The CDR3 nucleotides read TGTGCCAGCATAGAGACAGGGATCTCTTCACCCCTCAACTTT. Residues: CASIETGISSPLNF.

This clonotype was found many times. This CDR3 is CASSSATGGLWPLHF. The CDR3 nucleotides are TGCGCCAGCAGCTCCGCTACAGGGGGCTTGTGGCCCCTCCACTTT. This chain connects TRBV5-1 to TRBJ1-6, with 9 bases identical to TRBD1. V shed 3 bases and J 13 bases; nucleotides not matched to a gene: 11. The CDR3 runs to 15 residues. CDR1 is SGHRS and CDR2 is YFSETQ in the germline V gene. Supplemented by reference TRBV5-1 and TRBJ1-6, the full variable domain reads KAGVTQTPRYLIKTRGQQVTLSCSPISGHRSVSWYQQTPGQGLQFLFEYFSETQRNKGNFPGRFSGRQFSNSRSEMNVSTLELGDSALYLCASSSATGGLWPLHFGNGTRLTVT.

This clonotype came up many times. The V gene is TRBV9, the J gene TRBJ2-7; the match to TRBD1 covers 7 bases. V trimming: 3 bases; J trimming: 3 bases; junction bases outside the gene matches: 6. The CDR3 covers 14 residues. Germline V lookup: CDR1 SGDLS, CDR2 YYNGEE. CDR3 nucleotide sequence: TGTGCCAGCAGCGCAGCCGGGACAGACTACGAGCAGTACTTC. Amino acids: CASSAAGTDYEQYF.

The chain combines TRBV7-9 with TRBJ2-1; the D call may be TRBD1 or TRBD2 (5 bases each). Trimming cost V 2 bases and J 3 bases, with 11 bases left between them. The CDR3 totals 15 residues. Germline V gene lookup returns CDR1 SEHNR and CDR2 FQNEAQ (reference sequence). DNA of the CDR3: TGTGCCAGCAGCTTAAGTGGGACCGTCTACAATGAGCAGTTCTTC. Residues: CASSLSGTVYNEQFF.

This clonotype appeared many times. The V gene is TRBV5-1, the J gene TRBJ1-4, with 8 bases fitting TRBD1. There are 17 residues in the CDR3. The germline gives CDR1 SGHRS, CDR2 YFSETQ. Losses at the gene ends were 0 bases for V and 4 bases for J; bases not matched to a gene: 8. The CDR3 DNA follows: TGCGCCAGCAGCTTGGTCTCCGGGACAGGCCTTAATGAAAAACTGTTTTTT. Its protein is CASSLVSGTGLNEKLFF.

This clonotype was detected ten times or more. V gene TRBV10-3 combines with J gene TRBJ2-2; D not resolved. The germline CDR1 and CDR2 sequences are ENHRY and SYGVKD. V was shortened by 2 bases and J by 1 base, with 14 bases between the two germline ends. The CDR3 has 17 amino acids. CDR3 loop: CAISELKIGMNTGELFF. The CDR3 coding sequence is TGTGCCATCAGTGAGCTGAAGATTGGCATGAACACCGGGGAGCTGTTTTTT.

In its sample, this clonotype was seen a few times. The chain couples TRBV12-3 or TRBV12-4 to TRBJ1-1, with D uncertain. V lost 3 bases to trimming and J lost 4 bases, with 9 bases between them. The CDR3 totals 13 residues. CDR3 bases: TGTGCCAGCAGTTTCGAGAGGAGCACTGAAGCTTTCTTT. Protein product: CASSFERSTEAFF.

This clonotype was recorded at least ten times. The J gene is TRBJ1-2, the V gene TRBV5-6; D possibly corresponds to TRBD1 (5 bases). CDR3 length: 14 residues. Germline V gene data show CDR1 as SGHDT and CDR2 as YYEEEE. V gave up 4 bases and J gave up 2 bases, with 12 bases separating them. This CDR3 is CASSPLGVNYGYTF. CDR3 DNA sequence: TGTGCCAGCAGCCCCTTGGGGGTCAACTATGGCTACACCTTC. The full variable domain, completed using reference TRBV5-6 and TRBJ1-2, is DAGVTQSPTHLIKTRGQQVTLRCSPKSGHDTVSWYQQALGQGPQFIFQYYEEEERQRGNFPDRFSGHQFPNYSSELNVNALLLGDSALYLCASSPLGVNYGYTFGSGTRLTVV.